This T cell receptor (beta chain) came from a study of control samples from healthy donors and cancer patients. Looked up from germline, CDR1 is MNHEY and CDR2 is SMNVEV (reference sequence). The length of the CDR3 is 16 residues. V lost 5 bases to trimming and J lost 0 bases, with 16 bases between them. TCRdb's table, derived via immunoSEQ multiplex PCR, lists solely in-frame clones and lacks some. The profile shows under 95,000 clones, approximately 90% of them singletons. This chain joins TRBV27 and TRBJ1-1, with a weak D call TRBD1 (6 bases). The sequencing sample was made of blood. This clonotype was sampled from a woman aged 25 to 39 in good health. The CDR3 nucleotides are TGTGCCAGCAGTCCAACGGGGGGGCAAATGAACACTGAAGCTTTCTTT. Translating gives CASSPTGGQMNTEAFF.